This TCR beta chain was retrieved from a study of T cell clones after liver transplantation. Whole-study results and caveats: A larger donor-reactive than third-party decline suggested partial antigen-specific deletion. In two subjects, few donor cells limited the measurable donor-reactive repertoire.

Sequencing used immunoSEQ multiplex PCR; TCRdb keeps in-frame clones, though not all of them. The sample shows more than 70,000 clones, around 78% of them seen only once. Note on this clone: Its antigen is not identified.

After removal of 6 bases from V and 5 bases from J, the junction contained 4 bases not matched to a gene. The CDR3 contains 13 residues. CDR1 MNHEY and CDR2 SVGAGI come from the germline V gene. The source was CD4+ T cells from blood, collected at the 22-month timepoint. The chain combines TRBV6-5 with TRBJ1-5; TRBD1 matches 7 bases. The TCR sequence derives from a human patient who received a liver transplant. Some of the T cells might come from the graft donor. CDR3: CASSLDRDQPQHF. The CDR3 DNA reads as TGTGCCAGCAGCCTCGACAGGGATCAGCCCCAGCATTTT.